This T cell receptor (beta chain) was retrieved from a study of human T cells and chemical hapten exposure. Study background: Throughout a study of 20 to 25 weeks, patients underwent weekly scalp administration of diphenylcyclopropenone doses. Whole-study findings and limits: Expanded TCRs showed more large CDR3 clusters than pre-sensitization or healthy control sets.

One entry per CDR3 protein, called by TCRdb with MiXCR from the RACE reads. The sample consists of tens of thousands of distinct CDR3 sequences, about 9.4% of them appearing once. Ten or more counts support this clonotype. The antigen remains unidentified. Stated time point: patch test 1, 2 weeks after DPC sensitization. Described treatment: therapeutic diphenylcyclopropenone sensitization with weekly scalp DPC. The germline V and J ends were trimmed by 4 bases and 6 bases, with 14 bases remaining between them. The CDR3 loop spans 15 amino acids. Germline V CDR1 and CDR2: SGHRS, YFSETQ. The chain links TRBV5-1 to TRBJ1-6, with D tentatively TRBD1 (6 bases). The source material was whole blood, sampled in connection with sensitization to the hapten diphenylcyclopropenone (DPC). The source is a woman aged 40 to 50 with alopecia areata. Some clones in this sample may be carry-over from other donors' samples. Here the CDR3 reads CASSPLNRANSPLHF. The CDR3 DNA follows: TGCGCCAGCAGCCCCCTAAACAGGGCTAATTCACCCCTCCACTTT.